This T cell receptor beta chain derives from a study of CD8+ T cells in alopecia areata. Overall study context: The protocol delivered tofacitinib for 6 to 18 months, then withdrew it for 6 months.

The V gene lost 5 bases and the J gene lost 4 bases, with 11 bases spanning the gap. Per germline, CDR1 SQVTM and CDR2 ANQGSEA. The CDR3 runs 12 residues. Extracted RNA was reverse transcribed, and the resulting cDNA served as sequencing template. Assay: immunoSEQ multiplex PCR; the TCRdb copy retains only in-frame clones and omits some. Among approximately 200,000 clones listed, 43% were seen once. This sample's treatment: oral pan-JAK inhibitor, 5-10 mg twice daily. The sample consisted of CD4+ T cells sorted from blood, taken around week 37, from a patient treated with tofacitinib. This receptor was identified in a human donor with alopecia areata. J is TRBJ2-5 and V is TRBV29-1; a weak D match, TRBD2 (6 bases). CDR3 residues: CSVILGGETQYF. The CDR3 DNA reads TGCAGCGTTATTCTGGGGGGAGAGACCCAGTACTTC. Full variable domain (outside the CDR3, taken from reference TRBV29-1 and TRBJ2-5): SAVISQKPSRDICQRGTSLTIQCQVDSQVTMMFWYRQQPGQSLTLIATANQGSEATYESGFVIDKFPISRPNLTFSTLTVSNMSPEDSSIYLCSVILGGETQYFGPGTRLLVL.